A single sample is the source of the 15 T cell receptor beta chains below, sequenced in a study of T cell responses to AZD1222 COVID-19 vaccine. Generated by immunoSEQ multiplex PCR, the TCRdb table keeps only in-frame clones and is missing some. The sample consists of some 120,000 clones, 85% to 95% of them appearing once. Sequencing was performed on peripheral blood, taken on day 0 of AZD1222 vaccination. The receptors come from an adult in good health.

The J gene is TRBJ1-1, the V gene TRBV5-4; tentative D call: TRBD1 (5 bases). This CDR3 spans 15 amino acids. Germline CDR1 and CDR2: SGHNT and YYREEE (reference sequence). With 5 bases removed from V and 0 bases from J, the gap between germline ends came to 14 bases. Written as DNA, the CDR3 is TGTGCCAGCAGTTTCGGGACTTACATGAACACTGAAGCTTTCTTT. Its protein is CASSFGTYMNTEAFF. The whole variable domain, filled in from reference TRBV5-4 and TRBJ1-1, reads ETGVTQSPTHLIKTRGQQVTLRCSSQSGHNTVSWYQQALGQGPQFIFQYYREEENGRGNFPPRFSGLQFPNYSSELNVNALELDDSALYLCASSFGTYMNTEAFFGQGTRLTVV.

The chain couples TRBV5-6 to TRBJ1-3; no clear D gene. V dropped 1 base and J dropped 14 bases, with 16 bases sitting between them. This CDR3 is built from 13 residues. The V gene's germline CDR1 is SGHDT and CDR2 YYEEEE. The CDR3 nucleotides are TGTGCCAGCAGCTTGAGGGTCCTGCCTCTTGTATATTTT. This translates into CASSLRVLPLVYF.

This sequence joins TRBV25-1 and TRBJ1-1; D is unresolved. The V gene's germline CDR1 is MGHDK and CDR2 SYGVNS. The CDR3 has 13 amino acids. Trimming cost V 1 base and J 0 bases, with 3 bases left between them. The CDR3 is CASSESLNTEAFF. Here the CDR3 DNA reads TGTGCCAGCAGTGAATCGTTGAACACTGAAGCTTTCTTT.

The chain employs TRBV27 and TRBJ2-6; D gene unclear. CDR1 and CDR2 from the germline V gene are MNHEY and SMNVEV (reference sequence). Deletions cut 2 bases from V and 2 bases from J, with 1 base between. The CDR3 sequence is 13 residues long. CDR3 protein: CASSLTGANVLTF. CDR3 sequence (DNA): TGTGCCAGCAGTTTAACTGGGGCCAACGTCCTGACTTTC.

This rearrangement joins TRBV28 to TRBJ1-6; no reliable D call. The CDR3 is 12 residues long. Germline CDR1 reads MDHEN; CDR2 reads SYDVKM. Trimming took 6 bases from V and 0 from J, leaving 0 bases between them. This CDR3 reads CASSSYNSPLHF. In nucleotides, the CDR3 is TGTGCCAGCAGCTCCTATAATTCACCCCTCCACTTT.

The chain carries TRBV20-1 and TRBJ2-2; D is undetermined. Germline V lookup: CDR1 DFQATT, CDR2 SNEGSKA (reference sequence). The CDR3 covers 13 residues. The germline V and J ends were trimmed by 3 bases and 1 base, with 6 bases remaining between them. The CDR3 sequence: CSASNGNTGELFF. The CDR3, as DNA: TGCAGTGCTAGTAACGGGAACACCGGGGAGCTGTTTTTT.

The chain carries TRBV28 and TRBJ2-7; 11 positions match TRBD1. The CDR3 contains 14 residues. Germline V lookup: CDR1 MDHEN, CDR2 SYDVKM. The V and J ends lost 8 bases and 4 bases, in that order; junction bases with no gene match: 7. CDR3 DNA: TGTGCCAGCGGACCTGGACAGGGGGCTTACGAGCAGTACTTC. Residues: CASGPGQGAYEQYF.

This clone has a single count. The J gene is TRBJ1-2, the V gene TRBV10-1; the D is unclear. Germline CDR1 and CDR2: WNHNN and SYGVQD (reference sequence). The CDR3 consists of 14 residues. V was cut by 7 bases and J by 1 base, with 13 bases left in between. The CDR3 coding sequence is TGCGCCAGCACCGATATGGTACTTAACTATGGCTACACCTTC. This codes for CASTDMVLNYGYTF.

A remark on this clone: Other DNA variants within this sample encode the same CDR3. The chain uses TRBV29-1 and TRBJ1-1; TRBD1 aligns across 8 bases. There are 11 residues in the CDR3. V lost 5 bases and J lost 6; bases outside the gene matches: 2. The germline gives CDR1 SQVTM, CDR2 ANQGSEA. CDR3 nucleotides: TGCAGCGTTCAGGGGGCAGCTGAAGCTTTCTTT. This translates into CSVQGAAEAFF.

The CDR3 sequence: CASSLAWGSGNEQFF. CDR3 sequence (DNA): TGTGCCAGCAGCTTAGCCTGGGGATCGGGTAATGAGCAGTTCTTC. V gene TRBV7-9 combines with J gene TRBJ2-1; no clear D. V lost 0 bases to trimming and J lost 7 bases, with 13 bases between them. The CDR3 sequence is 15 residues long. The germline gives CDR1 SEHNR, CDR2 FQNEAQ (reference sequence). Drawing the rest from reference TRBV7-9 and TRBJ2-1, the complete variable domain is DTGVSQNPRHKITKRGQNVTFRCDPISEHNRLYWYRQTLGQGPEFLTYFQNEAQLEKSRLLSDRFSAERPKGSFSTLEIQRTEQGDSAMYLCASSLAWGSGNEQFFGPGTRLTVL.

The chain uses TRBV19 and TRBJ2-1; weak D call: TRBD2 (6 bases). Per germline, CDR1 LNHDA and CDR2 SQIVND (reference sequence). Trimming left V 1 base short and J 3 bases short, with 10 bases between. This CDR3 is built from 15 residues. Here the CDR3 DNA reads TGTGCCAGTAGTATAGGGACTACAATCTACAATGAGCAGTTCTTC. Protein sequence: CASSIGTTIYNEQFF.

The chain has TRBV11-2 and TRBJ2-7; D is unclear. The germline V gene has CDR1 SGHAT and CDR2 FQNNGV. This CDR3 region has 12 residues. V was pared by 4 bases and J by 3 bases, with 7 bases between. The CDR3 DNA sequence: TGTGCCAGCAGCTATGCCGGCTACGAGCAGTACTTC. Translating it yields CASSYAGYEQYF. Supplemented by reference TRBV11-2 and TRBJ2-7, the full variable domain reads EAGVAQSPRYKIIEKRQSVAFWCNPISGHATLYWYQQILGQGPKLLIQFQNNGVVDDSQLPKDRFSAERLKGVDSTLKIQPAKLEDSAVYLCASSYAGYEQYFGPGTRLTVT.

This clone has a single count. CDR3 region: CASVKTDTGELFF. The CDR3 DNA reads as TGTGCCAGCGTAAAAACAGACACCGGGGAGCTGTTTTTT. The genes are TRBV7-9 and TRBJ2-2, with no clear D. V gave up 8 bases and J gave up 3 bases, with 10 bases separating them. CDR1 is SEHNR and CDR2 is FQNEAQ in the germline V gene (reference sequence). The CDR3 runs to 13 residues.

The chain links TRBV30 to TRBJ2-7; 12 bases agree with TRBD2. V lost 4 bases to trimming and J lost 10 bases; unmatched junction nucleotides: 8. There are 13 residues in the CDR3. Per the germline V gene, CDR1 is GTSNPN and CDR2 is SVGIG (reference sequence). CDR3 in amino acids: CAWMTSGSQKQYF. The CDR3 DNA reads TGTGCCTGGATGACTAGCGGGAGTCAAAAACAGTACTTC.

Written as DNA, the CDR3 is TGTGCCAGCAGTGAAGTTGCGGCCGAGCAGTACTTC. It specifies CASSEVAAEQYF. The gene calls are TRBV6-1 and TRBJ2-7; D call uncertain. From germline, CDR1 is MNHNS and CDR2 SASEGT. The CDR3 is 12 residues long. Trimming removed 1 base from V and 6 bases from J, with 7 bases in between.